Each of the 8 T cell receptor beta chains below was sequenced from the same sample in a study of blood T cell repertoires in COVID-19. Using immunoSEQ multiplex PCR, the repertoire was profiled, and TCRdb retains in-frame clones only, with some absent. This repertoire shows some 130,000 clones, roughly 84% found once; its top ten account for under 7%. The source material was PBMCs or T cells enriched from blood (not recorded which). Source of these receptors: a man aged 40-50 years with acute COVID-19.

The chain links TRBV11-3 to TRBJ1-1; D is unresolved. Germline CDR1 reads SGHNT; CDR2 reads YENEEA. The CDR3 has 13 residues. Between the trimmed V and J ends, which lost 1 base and 4 bases, there was a span of 7 bases. The CDR3 loop is CASSLGGFTEAFF. As DNA, the CDR3 is TGTGCCAGCAGCTTAGGAGGGTTCACTGAAGCTTTCTTT.

This clone was counted only a few times. This chain links TRBV30 with TRBJ1-6, with TRBD1 as a possible D gene (6 bases). Trimming pared 8 bases from V and 7 bases from J, leaving 18 bases between. Germline assignment: CDR1 GTSNPN and CDR2 SVGIG (reference sequence). This CDR3 contains 14 residues. As DNA, the CDR3 is TGTGCCCTTATGGCGGGGGCAGAGAATTCACCCCTCCACTTT. The encoded protein is CALMAGAENSPLHF.

The chain has TRBV14 and TRBJ2-3, with D maybe TRBD2 (5 bases). CDR1 and CDR2 from the germline V gene are SGHDN and FVKESK. V dropped 1 base and J dropped 2 bases, with 7 bases sitting between them. This CDR3 comprises 14 residues. This CDR3 is CASSQVDFTDTQYF. The CDR3 DNA is TGTGCCAGCAGCCAAGTGGACTTCACAGATACGCAGTATTTT.

This chain uses TRBV4-3 with TRBJ1-6, with TRBD1 matching over 8 bases. Germline loops: CDR1 LGHNA, CDR2 YSLEER. V dropped 5 bases and J dropped 7; count of bases not matched to a gene: 10. The CDR3 contains 16 residues. The CDR3 sequence is CASSWSGGFENSPLHF. In nucleotides, the CDR3 is TGCGCCAGCAGCTGGTCAGGGGGCTTTGAGAATTCACCCCTCCACTTT.

The CDR3 is CASRTDREGQPQHF. The CDR3 DNA reads TGTGCCAGCAGGACCGACAGGGAAGGGCAGCCCCAGCATTTT. J is TRBJ1-5 and V is TRBV28, with 7 bases fitting TRBD1. Germline V gene sequence: CDR1 MDHEN, CDR2 SYDVKM. The CDR3 runs to 14 residues. Unmatched junction bases numbered 9, after V lost 6 bases and J lost 7 bases.

The V gene is TRBV5-4, the J gene TRBJ2-3; 10 nucleotides agree with TRBD1. The CDR3 runs to 15 residues. The germline V gene has CDR1 SGHNT and CDR2 YYREEE (reference sequence). V was clipped by 0 bases and J by 2 bases; unmatched bases: 0. For the CDR3, the DNA is TGTGCCAGCAGCTTGGGACAGGGGGCCACAGATACGCAGTATTTT. Its translation is CASSLGQGATDTQYF.

This sequence joins TRBV18 and TRBJ2-1; 9 bases are shared with TRBD1. The germline gives CDR1 KGHSH, CDR2 LQKENI. The CDR3 contains 17 residues. V shed 1 base, J shed 9 bases, and the junction held 13 bases outside the gene matches. This CDR3 is CASSPLSPGQGLAEQFF. DNA for the CDR3: TGTGCCAGCTCACCACTCTCCCCGGGACAGGGTTTAGCTGAGCAGTTCTTC. Full variable domain (rest looked up from reference TRBV18 and TRBJ2-1): NAGVMQNPRHLVRRRGQEARLRCSPMKGHSHVYWYRQLPEEGLKFMVYLQKENIIDESGMPKERFSAEFPKEGPSILRIQQVVRGDSAAYFCASSPLSPGQGLAEQFFGPGTRLTVL.

The chain links TRBV6-5 to TRBJ1-1; the D is unclear. The CDR3 loop spans 12 amino acids. The germline CDR1 and CDR2 sequences are MNHEY and SVGAGI. Trimming stripped 5 bases from V and 3 bases from J, with 7 bases between. DNA of the CDR3: TGTGCCAGCAGTACAGAGTACACTGAAGCTTTCTTT. It specifies CASSTEYTEAFF.